This T cell receptor (beta chain) was identified during a study of blood T cells in healthy people across ages (dated by TCRdb to between 2014 and 2017). Context from the whole study: In model experiments, roughly one uniquely barcoded TCR beta cDNA molecule per two T cells was captured by template switching. Donors of different ages were randomly distributed across sequencing lanes to avoid experimental bias. Donors were grouped into four age groups: young (average approximately 15 years), middle-aged (about 40), aged (about 59) and long-lived (just over 80). Using deep sequencing normalized with unique cDNA molecular identifiers, the study measured how TCR beta repertoire diversity changes with age. The study analyzed two additional independent replicas of 1 million unique cDNA reads from the same blood draw for two donors, one aged 18 to 29 and one aged 80 or older. Overall study results and their limits: Observed TCR beta diversity correlated strongly with the percentage of naive T cells measured by flow cytometry. Conclusive comparison of naive and antigen-experienced compartments was prevented by the profiling of bulk unsorted PBMCs. Compared with the aged group, the long-lived group had more naive CD4+ T cells, fewer expanded clones and increased TCR diversity, suggesting age selection. Total diversity estimates from one million sequenced T cells were considered lower bounds and underestimates. Because the CMV infection status of the donors was unknown, age-related changes in expanded clonotypes may potentially have been confounded. As age increased, observed TCR beta diversity per million T cells dropped in a roughly linear way, and a significant reduction was already evident by age about 40.

A word on this clonotype: Its cognate antigen has yet to be identified. No much larger clone is present one base from it, and per-base qualities are unavailable.

Spanning cysteine to phenylalanine, the CDR3 consists of 13 amino acids. Just CDR3 DNA is preserved here, 39 bases in frame from base 1. V is clipped by 0 bases and J by 4 bases, and the sequence between their germline boundaries is 9 bases long. CDR1 and CDR2 are drawn from the germline V gene (reference sequence): DFQATT, SNEGSKA. Library prep was done by 5' RACE. Sequenced on an Illumina HiSeq 2500. A second PCR of roughly 7 to 11 cycles was performed with a sample-barcoded 5' primer and a J-beta primer mix. A unique molecular identifier was introduced onto each TCR beta cDNA molecule by a template-switch 5' adaptor carrying 12 random nucleotides. Each sample yielded at least 2.5 million CDR3-containing paired-end reads. First-strand cDNA was synthesized from all RNA with the Mint cDNA synthesis kit, primed by a TRBC-specific oligonucleotide. All cDNA was treated with uracil-DNA glycosylase and then went through a first 18-cycle PCR with the universal primers M1SS and BC2_uni_R. In the paper's pipeline: For normalization, 1 million high-quality reads were randomly selected from each sample, with every read carrying a distinct molecular identifier. Reads sharing molecular identifiers were discarded rather than binned into consensus sequences. MiTCR, with a Q25 quality threshold and the strictest error-elimination algorithm, was used for CDR3 identification, clonotype clustering and error correction. A nonparametric unseen species model using Euler transformation provided a lower-bound estimate of total TCR beta diversity. TCRdb's own reprocessing of the public reads used fastp at Q25 and MiXCR and kept productive beta chains. Duplicate CDR3 protein sequences are folded into a single record with the most common DNA and genes. TCRdb's processing, not the authors' own work, is the source of the V and J calls. This sample comprises 270,000 or so distinct CDR3 sequences, roughly 26% of them detected only once. The ten largest account for 25% to 35% of the sample.

The donors were under 40 Caucasian individuals from Russia, aged roughly 6 to 95 years, who were systemically healthy. Each donor gave roughly 9 milliliters of peripheral blood, drawn into EDTA-treated Vacutainer tubes. PBMCs were isolated by Ficoll-Paque density-gradient centrifugation, with at least 6 million obtained per sample. Total RNA, at least 6 micrograms per sample, was extracted from PBMCs with Trizol reagent. For every donor, an aliquot of PBMCs went through flow cytometry to measure the percentages of naive CD45RAhigh/CD27high T cells. This clonotype was sampled from a woman between 70 and 85 years old in good health. The rearranged segments are TRBV20-1 and TRBJ2-5; TRBD2 is a possible D gene, resting on 6 matching bases. What was sequenced was blood. Here is the DNA: TGCAGTGCTAGAGACAAGCGGGCAGAGACCCAGTACTTC. Translated, this is CSARDKRAETQYF.